This paragraph reports one T cell receptor (beta chain). Authors' processing steps: Estimates of nucleated cell counts were drawn from the amplification of reference gene primers. The table came from immunoSEQ multiplex PCR; TCRdb's copy has only in-frame clones and leaves some out. That table supplies the V and J calls and clone size; D and trimming were determined from the DNA. The table shows under 250,000 clones, with roughly 86% occurring only once. Trimming stripped 3 bases from V and 7 bases from J, with 10 bases between. The CDR3 extends over 12 amino acids. CDR1 is MNHEY, CDR2 SVGEGT, per germline. The data stem from a study of blood T cell repertoires in COVID-19.

The V call is TRBV6-2 or TRBV6-3, the J call TRBJ2-7; D possibly corresponds to TRBD2 (6 bases). The clonotype comes from a man at least 80 years old with acute or convalescent COVID-19. Sample: peripheral blood. CDR3 nucleotides: TGTGCCAGCAGTTATGGGACTGGGGAGCAGTACTTC. Its protein product is CASSYGTGEQYF.